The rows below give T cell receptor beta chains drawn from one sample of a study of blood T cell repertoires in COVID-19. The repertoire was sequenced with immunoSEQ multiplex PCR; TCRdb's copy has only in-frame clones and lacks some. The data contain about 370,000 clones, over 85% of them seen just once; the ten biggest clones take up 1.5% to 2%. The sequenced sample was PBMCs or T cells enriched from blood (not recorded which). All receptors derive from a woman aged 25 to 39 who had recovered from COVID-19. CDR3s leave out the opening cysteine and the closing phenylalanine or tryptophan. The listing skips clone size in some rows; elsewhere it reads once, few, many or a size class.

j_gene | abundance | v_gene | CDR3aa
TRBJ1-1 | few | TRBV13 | ASRLRTANTEAF
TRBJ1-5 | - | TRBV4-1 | ASSQERSNQPQH
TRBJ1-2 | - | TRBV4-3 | ASSQDTLGQNGYT
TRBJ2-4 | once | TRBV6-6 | ASSHGSGQGAKNIQY
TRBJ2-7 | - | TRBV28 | ASSWTSGTYEQY
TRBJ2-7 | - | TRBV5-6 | ASTQDSYFMEQY
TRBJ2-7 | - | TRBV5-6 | ASRDSGRTYEQY
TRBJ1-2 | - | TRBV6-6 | ASTPRGGQGSYGYT
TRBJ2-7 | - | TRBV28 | ASSFSSSFGEQY
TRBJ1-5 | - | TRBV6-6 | ASRPEYSNQPQH
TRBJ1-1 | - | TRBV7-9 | ASITNQGPPYTEAF
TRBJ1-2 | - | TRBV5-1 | ASSLDRFSNYGYT
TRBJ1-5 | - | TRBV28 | ASSLVRGSQPQH
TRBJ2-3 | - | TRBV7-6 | ASSPRVWAPGTGGDTQY
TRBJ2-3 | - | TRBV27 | ASSFYRGDTQY
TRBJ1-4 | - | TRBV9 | ASSVTGGGEKLF
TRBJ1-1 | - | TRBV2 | ASDQGAEAF
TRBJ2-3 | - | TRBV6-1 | ASSEIARGNRDTQY
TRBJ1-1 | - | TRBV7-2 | ASSWSQGNTEAF
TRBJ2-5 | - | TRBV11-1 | ASSRTGAQETQY
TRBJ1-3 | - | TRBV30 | AWSTTGSGNTIY
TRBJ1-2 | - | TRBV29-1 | SVEAGGRETYT
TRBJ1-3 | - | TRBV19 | ASSIQGVSSGNTIY
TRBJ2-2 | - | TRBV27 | ASSLSVTGELF
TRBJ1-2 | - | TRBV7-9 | ASSLEGTRYGYT
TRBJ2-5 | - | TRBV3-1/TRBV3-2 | ASSQDGGQLHQETQY
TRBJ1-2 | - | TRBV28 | ASRAGTYGYT
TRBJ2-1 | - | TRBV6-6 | ASSLRLAGGLNNEQF